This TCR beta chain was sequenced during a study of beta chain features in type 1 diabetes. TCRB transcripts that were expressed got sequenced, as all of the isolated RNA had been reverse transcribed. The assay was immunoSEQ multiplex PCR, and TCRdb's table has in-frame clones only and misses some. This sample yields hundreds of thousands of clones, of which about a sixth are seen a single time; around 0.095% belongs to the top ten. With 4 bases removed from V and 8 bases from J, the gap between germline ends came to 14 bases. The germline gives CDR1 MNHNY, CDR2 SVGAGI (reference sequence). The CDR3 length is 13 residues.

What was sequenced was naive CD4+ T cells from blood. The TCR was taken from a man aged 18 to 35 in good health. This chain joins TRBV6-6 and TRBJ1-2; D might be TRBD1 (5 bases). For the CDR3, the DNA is TGTGCCAGCAGTTCCCCAGGGCGAGGCGGCTACACCTTC. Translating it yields CASSSPGRGGYTF.